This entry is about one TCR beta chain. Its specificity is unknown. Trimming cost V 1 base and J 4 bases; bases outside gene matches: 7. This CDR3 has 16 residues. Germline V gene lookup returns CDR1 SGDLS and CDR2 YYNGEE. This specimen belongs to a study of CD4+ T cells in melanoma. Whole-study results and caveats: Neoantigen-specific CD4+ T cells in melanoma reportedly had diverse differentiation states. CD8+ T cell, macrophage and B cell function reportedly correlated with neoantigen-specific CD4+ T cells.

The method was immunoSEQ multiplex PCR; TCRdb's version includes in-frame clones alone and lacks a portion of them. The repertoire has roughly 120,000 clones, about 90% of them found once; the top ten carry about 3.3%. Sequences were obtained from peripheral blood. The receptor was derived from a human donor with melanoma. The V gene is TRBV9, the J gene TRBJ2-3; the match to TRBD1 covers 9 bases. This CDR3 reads CASSVHGQGSADTQYF. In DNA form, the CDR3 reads TGTGCCAGCAGCGTACATGGACAGGGGAGCGCAGATACGCAGTATTTT. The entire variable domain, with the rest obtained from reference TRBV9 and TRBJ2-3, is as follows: DSGVTQTPKHLITATGQRVTLRCSPRSGDLSVYWYQQSLDQGLQFLIQYYNGEERAKGNILERFSAQQFPDLHSELNLSSLELGDSALYFCASSVHGQGSADTQYFGPGTRLTVL.